This T cell receptor beta chain was sequenced in a study of T cells after yellow fever vaccination. This CDR3 has 20 amino acids. The V gene end was trimmed by 3 bases and the J gene end by 2 bases; junction bases not matched to a gene: 20. Germline V lookup: CDR1 WSHSY, CDR2 SAAADI. A 5'RACE template-switching step, the method used to make TCR cDNA, added a universal primer site and UMIs. Using its own MiXCR run on the 5' RACE reads, TCRdb lists one record per CDR3 protein. The sample gives 350,000 to 450,000 distinct CDR3 sequences, about 6.2% of which show up once; 15% is in the top ten. This chain links TRBV10-2 with TRBJ2-7; 9 nucleotides agree with TRBD2. The specimen was PBMCs, collected 5 days after the yellow fever booster vaccination. This clonotype was sampled from a man in his thirties or forties who received the YFV17D yellow fever vaccine. CDR3 sequence (DNA): TGCGCCAGCAGTGACCGCCTCGGGGGGAGTAGCGGGAGTTTAACCTACGAGCAGTACTTC. This gives the protein CASSDRLGGSSGSLTYEQYF.